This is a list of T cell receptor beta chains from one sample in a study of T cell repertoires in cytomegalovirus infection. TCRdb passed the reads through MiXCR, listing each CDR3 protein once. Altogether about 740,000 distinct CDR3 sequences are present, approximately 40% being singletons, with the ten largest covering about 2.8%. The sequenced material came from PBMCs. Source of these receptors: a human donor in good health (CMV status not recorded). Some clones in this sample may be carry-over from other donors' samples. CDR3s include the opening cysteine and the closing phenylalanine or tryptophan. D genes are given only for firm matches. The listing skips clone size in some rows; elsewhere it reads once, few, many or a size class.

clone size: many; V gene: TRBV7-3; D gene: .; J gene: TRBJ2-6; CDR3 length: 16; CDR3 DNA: TGTGCCAGCAGCTCGCAGGGCAGGTCTGGGGCCAACGTCCTGACTTTC; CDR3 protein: CASSSQGRSGANVLTF
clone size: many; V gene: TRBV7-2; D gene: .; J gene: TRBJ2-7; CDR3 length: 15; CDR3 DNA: TGTGCCAGCAGCTTATCGCCGGCGGCTTCCTACGAGCAGTACTTC; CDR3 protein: CASSLSPAASYEQYF
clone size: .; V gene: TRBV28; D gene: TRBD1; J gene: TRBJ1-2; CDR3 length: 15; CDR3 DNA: TGTGCCAGCAGCGGGACAGGGCGAAGTTGGTATGGCTACACCTTC; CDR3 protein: CASSGTGRSWYGYTF
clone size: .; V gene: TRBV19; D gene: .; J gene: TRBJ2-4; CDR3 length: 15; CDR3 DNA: TGTGCCAGTAGTATCACAGGGTCTGACAAAAACATTCAGTACTTC; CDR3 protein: CASSITGSDKNIQYF
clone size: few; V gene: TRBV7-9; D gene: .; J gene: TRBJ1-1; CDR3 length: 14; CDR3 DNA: TGTGCCAGCAGAGTCCAGGGCCTGAACACTGAAGCTTTCTTT; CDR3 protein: CASRVQGLNTEAFF
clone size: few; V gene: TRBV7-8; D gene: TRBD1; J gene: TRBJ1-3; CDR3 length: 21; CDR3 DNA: TGTGCCAGCAAATCGGGTCGAGGGTGGGACAGAAAAGAGAGCTCTGGAAACACCATATATTTT; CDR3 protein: CASKSGRGWDRKESSGNTIYF
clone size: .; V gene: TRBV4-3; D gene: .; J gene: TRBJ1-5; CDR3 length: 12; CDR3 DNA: TGCGCCAGCAGCCATCTTAGCGAACCCCAGCATTTT; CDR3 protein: CASSHLSEPQHF
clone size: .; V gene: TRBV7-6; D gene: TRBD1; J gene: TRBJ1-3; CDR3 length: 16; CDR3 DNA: TGTGCCAGCAGCTTCGGGACAGGGGGGTCCGGAAACACCATATATTTT; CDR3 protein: CASSFGTGGSGNTIYF
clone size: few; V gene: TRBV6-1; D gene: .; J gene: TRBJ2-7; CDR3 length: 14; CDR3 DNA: TGTGCCAGCAGTGAACGGATGACTTCCTACGAGCAGTACTTC; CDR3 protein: CASSERMTSYEQYF
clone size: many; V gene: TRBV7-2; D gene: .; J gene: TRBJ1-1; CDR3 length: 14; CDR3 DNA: TGTGCCAGCATCCCCAGCCTGATTAACACTGAAGCTTTCTTT; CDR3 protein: CASIPSLINTEAFF
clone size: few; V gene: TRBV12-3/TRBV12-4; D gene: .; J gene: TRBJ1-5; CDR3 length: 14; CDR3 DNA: TGTGCCAGCAGTTTGGAGGTTCGGAATCAGCCCCAGCATTTT; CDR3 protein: CASSLEVRNQPQHF
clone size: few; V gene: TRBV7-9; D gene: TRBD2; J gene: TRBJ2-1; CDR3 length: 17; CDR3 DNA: TGTGCCAGCAGCTCCAACCGGGAGCGGGGGGCGTACAATGAGCAGTTCTTC; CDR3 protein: CASSSNRERGAYNEQFF
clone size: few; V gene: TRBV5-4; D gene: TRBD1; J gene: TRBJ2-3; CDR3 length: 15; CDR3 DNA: TGTGCCAGCAGCTTGGGGACAGGGGCTCCAGATACGCAGTATTTT; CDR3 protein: CASSLGTGAPDTQYF
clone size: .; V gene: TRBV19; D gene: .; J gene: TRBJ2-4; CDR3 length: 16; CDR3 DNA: TGTGCCAGTAGTTTTCTAGGGGTTGGAGCCAAAAACATTCAGTACTTC; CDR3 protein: CASSFLGVGAKNIQYF
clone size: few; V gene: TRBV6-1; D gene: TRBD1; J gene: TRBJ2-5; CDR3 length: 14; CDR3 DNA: TGTGCCAGCAGTGAAGGGACAGGTCGAGAGACCCAGTACTTC; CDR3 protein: CASSEGTGRETQYF
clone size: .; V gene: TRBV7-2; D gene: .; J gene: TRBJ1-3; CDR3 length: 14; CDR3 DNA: TGTGCCAGCAAAACAGGACCAACTGGAAACACCATATATTTT; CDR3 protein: CASKTGPTGNTIYF
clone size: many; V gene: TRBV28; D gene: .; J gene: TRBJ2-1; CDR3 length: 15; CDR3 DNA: TGTGCCAGCAGTTTATGGAGGGCCGGGCGCAATGAGCAGTTCTTC; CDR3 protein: CASSLWRAGRNEQFF
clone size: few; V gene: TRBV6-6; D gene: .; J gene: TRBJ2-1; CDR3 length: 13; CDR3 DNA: TGTGCCAGCAGTTACAGTAGCTTAAATGAGCAGTTCTTC; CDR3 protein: CASSYSSLNEQFF
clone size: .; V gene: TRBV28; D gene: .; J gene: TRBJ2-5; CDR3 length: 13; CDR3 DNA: TGTGCCAGCAGCCCGCCCCCTCAGGAGACCCAGTACTTC; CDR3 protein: CASSPPPQETQYF
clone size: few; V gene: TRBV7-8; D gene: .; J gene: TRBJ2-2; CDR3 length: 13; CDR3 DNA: TGTGCCAGCAGCCCCGAGGTCACCGGGGAGCTGTTTTTT; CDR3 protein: CASSPEVTGELFF
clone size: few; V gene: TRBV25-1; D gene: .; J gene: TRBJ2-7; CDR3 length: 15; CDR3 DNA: TGTGCCAGCAGTGAACCCGCTAAGAGCTCCTACGAGCAGTACTTC; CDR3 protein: CASSEPAKSSYEQYF
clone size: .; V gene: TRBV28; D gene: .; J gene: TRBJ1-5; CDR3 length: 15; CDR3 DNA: TGTGCCAGCAGCCCCTGGGGGGGGGCCAATCAGCCCCAGCATTTT; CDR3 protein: CASSPWGGANQPQHF
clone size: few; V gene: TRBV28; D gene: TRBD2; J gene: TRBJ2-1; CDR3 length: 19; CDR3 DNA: TGTGCCAGCAGTGGGACTAGCGGGAGTCCACCCAGCTCCTACAATGAGCAGTTCTTC; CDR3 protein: CASSGTSGSPPSSYNEQFF
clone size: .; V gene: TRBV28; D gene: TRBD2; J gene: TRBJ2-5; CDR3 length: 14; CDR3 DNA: TGTGCCAACAGTGCGGGACTAGCGCAAGAGACCCAGTACTTC; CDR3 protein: CANSAGLAQETQYF
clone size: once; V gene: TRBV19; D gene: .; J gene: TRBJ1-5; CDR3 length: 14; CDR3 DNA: TGTGCCAGTCATAGGACAGCGATGAATCAGCCCCAGCATTTT; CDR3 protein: CASHRTAMNQPQHF
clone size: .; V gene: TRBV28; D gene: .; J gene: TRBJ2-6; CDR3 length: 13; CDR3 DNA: TGTGCCAGTACCTTGCCTGGGGCCAACGTCCTGACTTTC; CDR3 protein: CASTLPGANVLTF
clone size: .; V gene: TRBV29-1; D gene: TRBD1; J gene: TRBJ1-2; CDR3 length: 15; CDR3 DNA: TGCAGCGTGTCCCCGGGACAGGGGTTCTCCTATGGCTACACCTTC; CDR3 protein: CSVSPGQGFSYGYTF
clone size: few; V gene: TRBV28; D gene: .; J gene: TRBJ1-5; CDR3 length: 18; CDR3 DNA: TGTGCCAGCAGTTTAATTTCGGGCGGGGCCGATTTCCGACAGCCCCAGCATTTT; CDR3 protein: CASSLISGGADFRQPQHF
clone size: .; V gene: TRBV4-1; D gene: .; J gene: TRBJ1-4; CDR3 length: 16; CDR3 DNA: TGCGACAGCAGCCAAGGACCGATTTTAACTAATGAAAAACTGTTTTTT; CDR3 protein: CDSSQGPILTNEKLFF
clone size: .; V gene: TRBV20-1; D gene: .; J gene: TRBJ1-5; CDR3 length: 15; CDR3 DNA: TGCAGTGCTAGTGGATCAGGGGTGAGCAATCAGCCCCAGCATTTT; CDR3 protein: CSASGSGVSNQPQHF
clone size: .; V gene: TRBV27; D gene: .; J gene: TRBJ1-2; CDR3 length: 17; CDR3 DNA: TGTGCCAGCAGTCCACTACTCGGGGACGCGTACTATTATGGCTACACCTTC; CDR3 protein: CASSPLLGDAYYYGYTF
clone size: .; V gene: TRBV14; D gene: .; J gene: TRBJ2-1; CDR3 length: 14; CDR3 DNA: TGTGCCAGCAGCCCTCTGGACAAGTACAATGAGCAGTTCTTC; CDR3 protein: CASSPLDKYNEQFF
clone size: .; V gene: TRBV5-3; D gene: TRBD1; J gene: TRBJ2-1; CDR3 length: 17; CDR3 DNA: TGTGCCAGCAGCTTGGATCCGGGGACAGGGGGGTACAATGAGCAGTTCTTC; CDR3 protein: CASSLDPGTGGYNEQFF
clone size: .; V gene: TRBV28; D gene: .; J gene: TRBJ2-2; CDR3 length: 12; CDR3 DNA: TGTGCCACCTACTTAGGGACCGGGGAGCTGTTTTTT; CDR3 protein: CATYLGTGELFF
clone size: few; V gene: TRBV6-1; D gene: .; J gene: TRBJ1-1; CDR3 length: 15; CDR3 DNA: TGTGCCAGCAGTGAACACCCAGTCTCGAGCACTGAAGCTTTCTTT; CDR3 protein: CASSEHPVSSTEAFF
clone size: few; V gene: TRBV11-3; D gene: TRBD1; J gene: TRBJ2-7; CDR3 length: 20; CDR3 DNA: TGTGCCAGCACCCAAGGGCCAGAGACAGGGGGCAGCGAGAAAGAATACGAGCAGTACTTC; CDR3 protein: CASTQGPETGGSEKEYEQYF
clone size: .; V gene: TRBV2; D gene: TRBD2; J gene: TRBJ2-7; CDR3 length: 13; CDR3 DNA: TGTGCCAGCAGTGAACAATCATGGGGAGGGGAGTACTTC; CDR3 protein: CASSEQSWGGEYF
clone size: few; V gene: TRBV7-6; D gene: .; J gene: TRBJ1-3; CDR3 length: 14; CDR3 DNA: TGTGCCAGCACCACAGGTTACGGAGGAAACACCATCTATTTT; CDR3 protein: CASTTGYGGNTIYF
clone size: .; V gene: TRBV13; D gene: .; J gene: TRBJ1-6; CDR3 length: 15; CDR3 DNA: TGTGCCAGCAGCGAAGGGACGGTCTATAATTCACCCCTCCACTTT; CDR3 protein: CASSEGTVYNSPLHF
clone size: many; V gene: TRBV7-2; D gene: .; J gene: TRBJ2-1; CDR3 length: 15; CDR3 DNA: TGTGCCAGCAGCGTTATTAGCGCCTCCTACAATGAGCAGTTCTTC; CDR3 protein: CASSVISASYNEQFF